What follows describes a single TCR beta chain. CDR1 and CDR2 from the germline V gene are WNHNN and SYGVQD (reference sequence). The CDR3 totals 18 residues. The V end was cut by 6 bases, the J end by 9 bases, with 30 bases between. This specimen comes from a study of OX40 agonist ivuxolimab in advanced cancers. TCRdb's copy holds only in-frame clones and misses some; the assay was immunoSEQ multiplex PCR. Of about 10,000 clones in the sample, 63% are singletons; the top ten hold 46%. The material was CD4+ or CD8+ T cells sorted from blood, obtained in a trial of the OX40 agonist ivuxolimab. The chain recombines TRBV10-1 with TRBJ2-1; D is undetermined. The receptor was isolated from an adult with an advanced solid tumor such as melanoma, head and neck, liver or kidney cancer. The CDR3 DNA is TGCGCCAGCAGCTTGAGCTATCATAAGGGTTCTAGAGTGGCTGAGCAGTTCTTC. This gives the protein CASSLSYHKGSRVAEQFF.